The 17 T cell receptor beta chains below were found in one sample sequenced in a study of metastatic and nonmetastatic thyroid tumors. Thyroid surgery was performed in patients who had received no treatment beforehand. TCRdb ran MiXCR on the PCR reads. The data show about 15,000 clones, roughly 19% seen once. Sequenced: blood. Receptor source: a female donor with papillary thyroid cancer or a benign thyroid nodule (not recorded which). Some clones in this sample may be carry-over from other donors' samples.

This rearrangement joins TRBV6-5 to TRBJ2-2; the match to TRBD2 covers 11 bases. Germline V gene sequence: CDR1 MNHEY, CDR2 SVGAGI. J gave up 7 bases and V 5 bases, and 9 bases lay outside the gene matches. CDR3 length equals 16 residues. CDR3 sequence reads: CASSPSTSGIGGELFF. DNA for the CDR3: TGTGCCAGCAGTCCCTCGACTAGCGGGATCGGCGGGGAGCTGTTTTTT.

The chain carries TRBV27 and TRBJ1-2; D may be TRBD1 (5 bases). Germline CDR1 is MNHEY and CDR2 is SMNVEV (reference sequence). Trimming removed 7 bases from V and 5 bases from J, with 17 bases in between. CDR3 length equals 14 residues. CDR3 in DNA: TGTGCCAGCACCCCCCAAAGGGGAGTTTATGGCTACACCTTC. As protein: CASTPQRGVYGYTF.

Judged by abundance, this clone is medium-sized. This chain connects TRBV19 to TRBJ2-1; 13 bases map to TRBD2. Germline CDR1 reads LNHDA; CDR2 reads SQIVND (reference sequence). Unmatched junction bases numbered 4, after V lost 5 bases and J lost 6 bases. The length of the CDR3 is 15 residues. In nucleotides, the CDR3 is TGTGCCAGTAGTGCACTAGCGGGAGGGACCAATGAGCAGTTCTTC. It specifies CASSALAGGTNEQFF.

By sample fraction, this clone is medium-sized. The V gene is TRBV20-1, the J gene TRBJ2-7; 8 bases are a match to TRBD2. The germline gives CDR1 DFQATT, CDR2 SNEGSKA (reference sequence). The CDR3 extends over 14 amino acids. Trimming took 1 base from V and 1 from J; bases not matched to a gene: 3. CDR3 protein: CSARGVAGSYEQYF. DNA for the CDR3: TGCAGTGCTAGAGGCGTAGCGGGGTCCTACGAGCAGTACTTC.

This clone counts as medium-sized. The chain couples TRBV20-1 to TRBJ2-2, with 10 bases aligning to TRBD2. CDR3 size: 15 residues. Germline loops: CDR1 DFQATT, CDR2 SNEGSKA (reference sequence). V gave up 6 bases and J gave up 3 bases; unmatched junction bases: 7. As DNA, the CDR3 is TGCAGTGCGCCAAACCTAGCGGGAGACACCGGGGAGCTGTTTTTT. It specifies CSAPNLAGDTGELFF.

At least ten counts were recorded for this clone. This rearrangement joins TRBV15 to TRBJ1-3, with unresolved D. This CDR3 has 16 residues. The V end was cut by 0 bases, the J end by 2 bases, with 11 bases between. Per the germline V gene, CDR1 is LNHNV and CDR2 is YYDKDF (reference sequence). CDR3 nucleotide sequence: TGTGCCACCAGCAGAGATTACATTGCTACTGGAAACACCATATATTTT. Its protein product is CATSRDYIATGNTIYF.

Within the sample, this clone is medium-sized. The J gene is TRBJ2-7, the V gene TRBV10-3; D uncertain. CDR3 length equals 12 residues. Germline CDR1 ENHRY, CDR2 SYGVKD. Trimming left V 8 bases short and J 0 bases short, with 8 bases between. This chain's CDR3 is CAIQDDSYEQYF. The DNA of the CDR3 is TGTGCCATCCAGGACGACTCCTACGAGCAGTACTTC.

Relative to its sample, this clone is medium-sized (0.01 to 0.1%). This rearrangement joins TRBV27 to TRBJ2-7; maybe TRBD2 (5 bases). This CDR3 spans 15 amino acids. Between the trimmed V and J ends, which lost 7 bases and 7 bases, there was a span of 23 bases. Germline V gene sequence: CDR1 MNHEY, CDR2 SMNVEV (reference sequence). The CDR3 nucleotides read TGTGCCAGCATCACAATGTCCCTAGCTCGTAAGGAGCAGTACTTC. Its protein product is CASITMSLARKEQYF.

This clone was observed many times. A read error may be the cause here, since a much bigger clone is one base away. J is TRBJ2-1 and V is TRBV2; 11 bases align to TRBD2. Looked up from germline, CDR1 is SNHLY and CDR2 is FYNNEI. The CDR3 runs to 14 residues. The CDR3 nucleotides are TGTGCCAGCAGTGCTAGCGGGAGGTACAATGGGCAGTTCTTC. It is translated as CASSASGRYNGQFF.

This clone was observed a few times. The genes are TRBV2 and TRBJ2-5; 8 nucleotides line up with TRBD1. Germline V gene data show CDR1 as SNHLY and CDR2 as FYNNEI. The CDR3 sequence is 13 residues long. The V and J ends lost 10 bases and 1 base, in that order; junction bases with no gene match: 5. The CDR3 DNA is TGTGCCATCATTGGGACAGGCCAAGAGACCCAGTACTTC. Protein: CAIIGTGQETQYF.

This clone is classed as medium-sized. V and J are TRBV20-1 and TRBJ2-1, with 13 bases aligning to TRBD2. CDR1 DFQATT and CDR2 SNEGSKA come from the germline V gene (reference sequence). V lost 4 bases and J lost 10; bases outside the gene matches: 10. The CDR3 totals 15 residues. The DNA of the CDR3 is TGCAGTGCTAACCCGGGACTAGCGGGATGGGAGGAGCAGTTCTTC. It yields the protein CSANPGLAGWEEQFF.

The table lists this clone with many counts. One end of the junction is discordant with germline, which a read error may explain. Different DNA sequences within this sample yield the same CDR3. The V gene is TRBV3-1, the J gene TRBJ2-5; 7 bases map to TRBD2. CDR3 length: 15 residues. Germline values: CDR1 LGHDT, CDR2 YNNKEL (reference sequence). The CDR3 DNA sequence: TGTGCCAGCAGCCAGTACCTAGCGGACCAAGAGACCCAGTATTTC. This codes for CASSQYLADQETQYF.

In this sample, this clone turned up many times. This rearrangement joins TRBV4-1 to TRBJ2-7; TRBD2 aligns across 9 bases. This CDR3 has 16 amino acids. The V and J ends lost 1 base and 4 bases, in that order; junction bases with no gene match: 8. In germline, CDR1 is MGHRA, CDR2 YSYEKL. CDR3 DNA sequence: TGCGCCAGCAGCCAAGTACTAGCGGGCTCGAATTACGAGCAGTACTTC. This gives the protein CASSQVLAGSNYEQYF.

This clone came up a few times. This sequence joins TRBV5-4 and TRBJ1-1; no definite D call. The ends were cut back, 3 bases at V and 7 bases at J, with 10 bases in the middle. The CDR3 length is 12 residues. Germline values: CDR1 SGHNT, CDR2 YYREEE (reference sequence). CDR3 loop: CASSYNEDEAFF. CDR3 nucleotide sequence: TGTGCCAGCAGCTACAACGAAGATGAAGCTTTCTTT.

This clone was picked up many times. The chain employs TRBV4-2 and TRBJ2-2; the match to TRBD2 covers 8 bases. CDR3 size: 16 residues. The junction had 5 bases not matched to a gene; V was cut back by 2 bases and J by 3 bases. Per the germline V gene, CDR1 is LGHNA and CDR2 is YNFKEQ. The CDR3 region has the DNA TGTGCCAGCAGCCAACCGGGACTAGATGACACCGGGGAGCTGTTTTTT. Translating it yields CASSQPGLDDTGELFF.

This clone was counted ten times or more. The rearrangement uses TRBV10-3 and TRBJ2-7; TRBD2 might be the D (6 bases). V was cut by 0 bases and J by 3 bases, with 9 bases left in between. CDR1 is ENHRY, CDR2 SYGVKD, per germline. CDR3 size: 14 residues. The CDR3 nucleotides are TGTGCCATCAGTGAGTCCCGGGAGTACTACGAGCAGTACTTC. Encoded protein: CAISESREYYEQYF.

By share, this clone counts as medium-sized (0.01 to 0.1%). This chain joins TRBV2 and TRBJ2-1; D remains unclear. The CDR3 is 13 amino acids. V was pared by 7 bases and J by 2 bases, with 9 bases between. Germline values: CDR1 SNHLY, CDR2 FYNNEI. The CDR3, as DNA: TGTGCCAGCACCTACGGTACCTACAATGAGCAGTTCTTC. Its protein is CASTYGTYNEQFF.